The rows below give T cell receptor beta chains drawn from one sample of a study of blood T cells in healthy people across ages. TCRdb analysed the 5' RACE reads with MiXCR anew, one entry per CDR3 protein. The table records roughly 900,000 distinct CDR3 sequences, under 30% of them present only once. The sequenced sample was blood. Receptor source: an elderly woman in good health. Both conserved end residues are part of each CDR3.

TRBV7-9,CASSSLTEAFF
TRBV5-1,CASSLTPTFTDTQYF
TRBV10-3,CAISGEGSSYNEQYF
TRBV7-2,CASSWRWQSTDTQYF
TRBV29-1,CSVESVGGGSGANVLTF
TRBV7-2,CASSPGRSNQPQHF
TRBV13,CASGRTGGSSYNEQYF
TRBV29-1,CSVVLAGSVNEQFF
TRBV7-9,CASSWGGEQYF
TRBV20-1,CSARFFGAGANYGYTF
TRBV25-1,CASQSGGGLLDTQYF
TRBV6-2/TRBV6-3,CASSTRSGGAIHEQFF
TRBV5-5,CASSLDRAYTEAFF
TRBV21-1,CASRWNRPQETQYF
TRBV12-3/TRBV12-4,CASSGYQQFF
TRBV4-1,CASSQGHGAEQFF
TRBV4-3,CASSQAWGGVNEKLFF
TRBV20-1,CSARVLAGVNEQYF
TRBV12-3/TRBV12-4,CASSANIEAFF
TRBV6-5,CASSSPRGRDTQYF
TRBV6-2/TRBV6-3,CASASGDAYTDTQYF
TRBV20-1,CSAFTTLNIQYF
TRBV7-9,CASSDEPTTDSPLHF
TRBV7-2,CASSMNSGGPYNEQFF
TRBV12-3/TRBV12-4,CASSQGYQPQHF
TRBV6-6,CASNGGGQPQHF
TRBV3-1,CASRGWDFVRGNIQYF
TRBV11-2,CASSKGALLAGGLFGEQYF
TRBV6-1,CASRAGQGTSYEQYF
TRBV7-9,CASSLINTGELFF